The sequence of this T cell receptor beta chain was determined in a study of cytomegalovirus exposure and HLA in healthy donors. Germline CDR1 SGHDT, CDR2 YYEEEE. This CDR3 has 15 amino acids. V was shortened by 2 bases and J by 2 bases, with 11 bases between the two germline ends. General study points: Cytomegalovirus status was reportedly diagnosed by the classifier with high sensitivity and specificity.

In regard to this clone: Its specificity is unknown.

Measured with immunoSEQ multiplex PCR; TCRdb has only the in-frame clones, and not every one. The sample shows hundreds of thousands of clones, 75% to 90% of them seen only once. The specimen sequenced was PBMCs. The clonotype comes from a woman under 40 in good health and CMV-seropositive. The V call is TRBV5-6, the J call TRBJ1-3; D perhaps matches TRBD1 (6 bases). CDR3 nucleotide sequence: TGTGCCAGCAGCTTACGGACAGTACCTGGAAACACCATATATTTT. It translates to CASSLRTVPGNTIYF.